The 5 T cell receptor beta chains presented below share a single source sample, sequenced in a study of CD8 T cells in Susac syndrome. With random hexamers, about 0.45 to 1 ug RNA was reverse transcribed. MiXCR, applied by TCRdb to the immunoSEQ multiplex PCR reads, yields one record per CDR3 protein. The sample records 95,000 to 150,000 distinct CDR3 sequences, roughly 93% being singletons. The sample consisted of CD8+ T cells from PBMCs. These receptor sequences come from a human donor with multiple sclerosis.

The chain links TRBV27 to TRBJ2-5, with 12 bases fitting TRBD1. The V and J ends lost 6 bases and 5 bases, in that order; junction bases with no gene match: 13. The CDR3 sequence is 17 residues long. Germline V gene sequence: CDR1 MNHEY, CDR2 SMNVEV (reference sequence). This CDR3 reads CASSLGGWGQGAETQYF. DNA of the CDR3: TGTGCCAGCAGCCTAGGCGGGTGGGGACAGGGGGCGGAGACCCAGTACTTC.

The J gene is TRBJ1-1, the V gene TRBV18; 8 positions agree with TRBD1. With V trimmed by 4 bases and J by 5 bases, 15 bases remained unmatched. The germline V gene has CDR1 KGHSH and CDR2 LQKENI. The CDR3 is 17 amino acids. As DNA, the CDR3 is TGTGCCAGCTCACGGAAGGACAGGGTGATGATGGGGACTGAAGCTTTCTTT. Protein: CASSRKDRVMMGTEAFF.

The chain is built from TRBV6-5 and TRBJ2-4, with D possibly being TRBD1 (6 bases). The ends were cut back, 2 bases at V and 0 bases at J, with 20 bases in the middle. Germline V gene data show CDR1 as MNHEY and CDR2 as SVGAGI. The CDR3 runs 19 residues. The CDR3, as DNA: TGTGCCAGCAGTTACCGTCAGGGGAGTCCCCGTCTAGCCAAAAACATTCAGTACTTC. This gives the protein CASSYRQGSPRLAKNIQYF.

The chain recombines TRBV7-9 with TRBJ1-1; D is unclear. The V gene's germline CDR1 is SEHNR and CDR2 FQNEAQ (reference sequence). Trimming shortened V by 6 bases and J by 6 bases, and 8 bases separated the two germline ends. The CDR3 is 11 residues long. Written as DNA, the CDR3 is TGTGCCAGCAGGTTGGCCGCTGAAGCTTTCTTT. Protein sequence: CASRLAAEAFF.

The chain carries TRBV7-2 and TRBJ2-3, with 9 positions matching TRBD2. The germline V gene encodes CDR1 SGHTA and CDR2 FQGNSA. V lost 11 bases to trimming and J lost 5 bases; unmatched junction nucleotides: 5. The CDR3 is 12 residues long. CDR3 amino acids: CACGRGGDTQYF. The CDR3 bases are TGTGCCTGCGGGCGGGGGGGAGATACGCAGTATTTT.